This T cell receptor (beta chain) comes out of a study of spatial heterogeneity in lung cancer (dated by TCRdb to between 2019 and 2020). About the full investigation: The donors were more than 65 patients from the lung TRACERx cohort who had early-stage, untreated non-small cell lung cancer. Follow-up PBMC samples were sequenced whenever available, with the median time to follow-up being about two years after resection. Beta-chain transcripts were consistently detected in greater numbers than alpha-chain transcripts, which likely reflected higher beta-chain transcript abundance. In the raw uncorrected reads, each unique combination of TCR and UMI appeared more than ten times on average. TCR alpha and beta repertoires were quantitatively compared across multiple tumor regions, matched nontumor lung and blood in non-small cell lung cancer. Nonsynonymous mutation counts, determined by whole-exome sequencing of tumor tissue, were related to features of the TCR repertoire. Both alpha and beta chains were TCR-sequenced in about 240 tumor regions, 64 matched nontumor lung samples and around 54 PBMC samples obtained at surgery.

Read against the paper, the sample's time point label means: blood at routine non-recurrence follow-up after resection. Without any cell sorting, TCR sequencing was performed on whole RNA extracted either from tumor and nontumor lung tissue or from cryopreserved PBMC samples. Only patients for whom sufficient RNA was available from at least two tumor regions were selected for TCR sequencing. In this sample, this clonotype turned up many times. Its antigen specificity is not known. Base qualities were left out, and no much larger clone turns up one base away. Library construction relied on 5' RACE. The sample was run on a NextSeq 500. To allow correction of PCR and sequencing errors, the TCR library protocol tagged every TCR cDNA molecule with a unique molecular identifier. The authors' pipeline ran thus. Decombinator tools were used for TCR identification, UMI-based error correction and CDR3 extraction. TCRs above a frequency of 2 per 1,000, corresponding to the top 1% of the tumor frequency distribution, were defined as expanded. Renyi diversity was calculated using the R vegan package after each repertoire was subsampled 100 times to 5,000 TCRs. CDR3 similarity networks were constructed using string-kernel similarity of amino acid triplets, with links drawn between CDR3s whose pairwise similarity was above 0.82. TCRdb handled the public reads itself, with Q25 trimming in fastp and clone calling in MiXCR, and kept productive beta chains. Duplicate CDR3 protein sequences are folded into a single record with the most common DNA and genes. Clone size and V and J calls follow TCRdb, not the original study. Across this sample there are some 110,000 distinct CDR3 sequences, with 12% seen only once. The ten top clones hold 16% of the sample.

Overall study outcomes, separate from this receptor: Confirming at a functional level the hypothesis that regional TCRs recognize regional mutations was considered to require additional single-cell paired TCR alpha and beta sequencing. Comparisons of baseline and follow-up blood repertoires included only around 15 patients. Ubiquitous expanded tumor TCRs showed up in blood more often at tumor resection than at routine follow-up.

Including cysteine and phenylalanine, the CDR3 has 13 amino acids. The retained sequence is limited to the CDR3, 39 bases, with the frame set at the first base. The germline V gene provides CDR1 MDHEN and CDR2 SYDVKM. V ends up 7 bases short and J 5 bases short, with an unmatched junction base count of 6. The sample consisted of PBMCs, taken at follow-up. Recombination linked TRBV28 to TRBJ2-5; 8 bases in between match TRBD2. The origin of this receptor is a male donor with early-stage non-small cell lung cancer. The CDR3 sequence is CASMGGGSETQYF. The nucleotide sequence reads TGTGCCAGCATGGGCGGGGGGAGTGAGACCCAGTACTTC.